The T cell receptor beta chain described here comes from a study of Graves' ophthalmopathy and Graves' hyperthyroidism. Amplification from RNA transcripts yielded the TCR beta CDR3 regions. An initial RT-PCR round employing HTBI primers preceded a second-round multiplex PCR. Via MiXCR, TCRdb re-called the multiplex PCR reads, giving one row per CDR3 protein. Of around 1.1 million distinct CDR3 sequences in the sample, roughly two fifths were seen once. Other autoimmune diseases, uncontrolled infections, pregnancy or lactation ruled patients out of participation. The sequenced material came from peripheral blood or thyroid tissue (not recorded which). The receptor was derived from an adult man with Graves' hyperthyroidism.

The CDR3 region has the DNA TGCGCCAGCAGCCATTCGTTGGGAGGACTCCTAGGCGAGCAGTACTTC. Translated: CASSHSLGGLLGEQYF. The gene calls are TRBV4-3 and TRBJ2-7, with TRBD2 as a possible D gene (6 bases). The CDR3 contains 16 residues. Trimming cost V 3 bases and J 6 bases, with 21 bases left between them. In germline, CDR1 is LGHNA, CDR2 YSLEER.